These T cell receptor beta chains were read from a single sample in a study of T-cell memory formation after mild COVID-19. TCRdb redid the calling of the 5' RACE reads with MiXCR, one entry per CDR3 protein. The sample records around 34,000 distinct CDR3 sequences, 7% to 8% being singletons. Sequenced input: PBMCs or a T cell subset sorted from them (not recorded which). These TCRs come from a man aged 18 to 35 who had mild COVID-19 (a few samples of this study predate the infection). Cell type and time point are not known. CDR3s include the opening cysteine and the closing phenylalanine or tryptophan. D genes are given only for firm matches. A row's size may be missing; if present it is once, few, many or a size class.

J: TRBJ1-3
size: many
V: TRBV10-3
D: NA
DNA: TGTGCCATCAGTGGTTTCGCGATCCCTGGAAACACCATATATTTT
CDR3: CAISGFAIPGNTIYF

J: TRBJ1-5
size: few
V: TRBV6-5
D: NA
DNA: TGTGCCAGCAGTGGAACGACGGGGAGACCCCAGCATTTT
CDR3: CASSGTTGRPQHF

J: TRBJ2-5
size: many
V: TRBV4-3
D: NA
DNA: TGCGCCAGCAGCCAAGATCGCCAAGAGACCCAGTACTTC
CDR3: CASSQDRQETQYF

J: TRBJ1-5
size: few
V: TRBV24-1
D: NA
DNA: TGTGCCACCAGTGATTTCGGGGTGAACGATCAGCCCCAGCATTTT
CDR3: CATSDFGVNDQPQHF

J: TRBJ2-3
size: many
V: TRBV12-3/TRBV12-4
D: TRBD2
DNA: TGTGCCAGCAGCCTTAGCGGGGCAGATACGCAGTATTTT
CDR3: CASSLSGADTQYF

J: TRBJ1-1
size: few
V: TRBV3-1
D: NA
DNA: TGTGCCAGCAGCTCGCGAGCGGGGGACACTGAAGCTTTCTTT
CDR3: CASSSRAGDTEAFF

J: TRBJ1-1
size: NA
V: TRBV27
D: NA
DNA: TGTGCCAGCAGTCTCCAGGGTAGAAACACTGAAGCTTTCTTT
CDR3: CASSLQGRNTEAFF

J: TRBJ1-2
size: few
V: TRBV5-1
D: NA
DNA: TGCGCCAGCAGCTTGGACAGGGAGAACTATGGCTACACCTTC
CDR3: CASSLDRENYGYTF

J: TRBJ2-7
size: many
V: TRBV7-8
D: TRBD1
DNA: TGTGCCAGCCAGGGGGACAGCGCAACCTACGAGCAGTACTTC
CDR3: CASQGDSATYEQYF

J: TRBJ2-4
size: NA
V: TRBV2
D: TRBD2
DNA: TGTGCCAGCAGTGAAAGACTTAGCGGGGGGGCCTCCAAAAACATTCAGTACTTC
CDR3: CASSERLSGGASKNIQYF

J: TRBJ2-7
size: NA
V: TRBV5-4
D: NA
DNA: TGTGCCAGCAGTCCACAGGGCGGGAAGCAGTACTTC
CDR3: CASSPQGGKQYF

J: TRBJ1-1
size: few
V: TRBV2
D: NA
DNA: TGTGCCAGCAGGGAAAGTAGACGAGCTTTCTTT
CDR3: CASRESRRAFF

J: TRBJ2-3
size: few
V: TRBV5-1
D: NA
DNA: TGCGCCAGCAGCTCCTTACAGGGCGGGGTGGGCACAGATACGCAGTATTTT
CDR3: CASSSLQGGVGTDTQYF

J: TRBJ2-2
size: many
V: TRBV6-6
D: TRBD2
DNA: TGTGCCAGCAGTTACGGGTTAGCGGGGAACACCGGGGAGCTGTTTTTT
CDR3: CASSYGLAGNTGELFF

J: TRBJ2-5
size: many
V: TRBV20-1
D: TRBD1
DNA: TGCAGTGCAATAAACAGGGGCGGCGAGACCCAGTACTTC
CDR3: CSAINRGGETQYF

J: TRBJ2-1
size: NA
V: TRBV3-1
D: TRBD1
DNA: TGTGCCAGCAGCCAAGCCGGGACAGGGGACAATGAGCAGTTCTTC
CDR3: CASSQAGTGDNEQFF

J: TRBJ2-5
size: many
V: TRBV20-1
D: NA
DNA: TGCAGTGCTGCCGCGTGGGGGGAGCAAGAGACCCAGTACTTC
CDR3: CSAAAWGEQETQYF

J: TRBJ1-3
size: NA
V: TRBV12-3/TRBV12-4
D: TRBD1
DNA: TGTGCCAGCAGTTACCAACAGGGGGTATTTGGAAACACCATATATTTT
CDR3: CASSYQQGVFGNTIYF

J: TRBJ1-5
size: few
V: TRBV7-9
D: NA
DNA: TGTGCCAGCAGCTTAAGCGGGTTCCATAGCAATCAGCCCCAGCATTTT
CDR3: CASSLSGFHSNQPQHF

J: TRBJ2-7
size: many
V: TRBV7-2
D: NA
DNA: TGTGCCAGCAGCTTAGGTCCCATTTTGGGCCCCGAGCAGTACTTC
CDR3: CASSLGPILGPEQYF

J: TRBJ1-4
size: few
V: TRBV2
D: NA
DNA: TGTGCCAGCTCGGGACAAGCTAATGAAAAACTGTTTTTT
CDR3: CASSGQANEKLFF

J: TRBJ1-4
size: many
V: TRBV20-1
D: TRBD1
DNA: TGCAGTGCTCCCGAGGGGGACAGAAAAAAACTGTTTTTT
CDR3: CSAPEGDRKKLFF

J: TRBJ2-7
size: medium-sized
V: TRBV5-1
D: NA
DNA: TGCGCCAGCAGCTTGGAGGGGGTAGAGGGCCACGAGCAGTACTTC
CDR3: CASSLEGVEGHEQYF

J: TRBJ1-2
size: many
V: TRBV4-1
D: TRBD1
DNA: TGCGCCAGCAGCCAAGATCAGGGGGGGCGTGGTCCTAACTATGGCTACACCTTC
CDR3: CASSQDQGGRGPNYGYTF

J: TRBJ2-7
size: many
V: TRBV10-3
D: TRBD1
DNA: TGTGCCATCAGTGAAGGGACAGGGGTGGCCTACGAGCAGTACTTC
CDR3: CAISEGTGVAYEQYF

J: TRBJ2-3
size: many
V: TRBV7-2
D: NA
DNA: TGTGCCAGCAGCTTCCAGTTCTCTAGCACAGATACGCAGTATTTT
CDR3: CASSFQFSSTDTQYF

J: TRBJ1-5
size: many
V: TRBV4-2
D: TRBD1
DNA: TGTGCCAGCAGCCAACTCGATCAGGGGACAGGGGGTGACCCCCAGCATTTT
CDR3: CASSQLDQGTGGDPQHF

J: TRBJ1-6
size: many
V: TRBV4-3
D: NA
DNA: TGCGCCAGCAGCCAAGAAACGAATTCACCCCTCCACTTT
CDR3: CASSQETNSPLHF